This paragraph covers one TCR beta chain sequence. V dropped 8 bases and J dropped 12; count of bases not matched to a gene: 13. Germline loops: CDR1 GTSNPN, CDR2 SVGIG (reference sequence). This CDR3 is 13 amino acids long. This sample is drawn from a study of blood T cell repertoires in COVID-19. Whole-study context: From the United States, Italy and Spain came samples of acute and convalescent COVID-19.

TCRdb keeps only in-frame clones here, not all; method: immunoSEQ multiplex PCR. The sample yields about 670,000 clones, 70% to 90% seen once. This receptor was obtained from a woman between 18 and 29 years old with acute or convalescent COVID-19. Sample: peripheral blood. The chain couples TRBV30 to TRBJ2-1, with 10 nucleotides matching TRBD1. In DNA, the CDR3 is TGTGCCGGGGGCCGGGACAGGGGTAATTTGCAGTTCTTC. Amino acid sequence: CAGGRDRGNLQFF.